The 25 T cell receptor beta chains given below trace back to one sample, sequenced in a study of blood T cells in healthy people across ages. The authors ran a second PCR of 7 to 11 cycles using a sample-barcoded 5' primer and a J-beta primer mix. TCRdb redid the calling of the 5' RACE reads with MiXCR, one entry per CDR3 protein. The sample carries roughly 900,000 distinct CDR3 sequences, about 28% recorded once. Sequencing was carried out using blood. The receptors were sampled from a woman older than 75 in good health.

In this sample, this clonotype turned up once. The V gene is TRBV6-5, the J gene TRBJ1-5, with D unresolved. The CDR3 spans 15 residues. V dropped 2 bases and J dropped 1 base, with 9 bases sitting between them. Germline values: CDR1 MNHEY, CDR2 SVGAGI. The CDR3 reads CASSYGVNSNQPQHF. The CDR3 DNA is TGTGCCAGCAGTTACGGAGTGAACAGCAATCAGCCCCAGCATTTT.

This clonotype was seen a handful of times. The chain couples TRBV18 to TRBJ2-3; TRBD2 matches at 7 bases. CDR1 is KGHSH, CDR2 LQKENI, per germline. V lost 1 base, J lost 6 bases, and 4 bases stayed unmatched. This CDR3 is built from 14 residues. CDR3 coding DNA: TGTGCCAGCTCACCACAGGGAGGGCACGATACGCAGTATTTT. Its translation is CASSPQGGHDTQYF.

This sequence joins TRBV12-3 or TRBV12-4 and TRBJ1-2; a possible D gene is TRBD1 (5 bases). The CDR3 consists of 15 residues. Trimming removed 5 bases from V and 2 bases from J, with 15 bases in between. CDR3 residues: CASSTTVGGNYGYTF. CDR3 sequence (DNA): TGTGCCAGCAGTACGACGGTGGGGGGGAACTATGGCTACACCTTC.

V and J are TRBV5-5 and TRBJ1-3, with D perhaps matching TRBD1 (5 bases). The CDR3 contains 14 residues. Germline V CDR1 and CDR2: SGHKS, YYEKEE (reference sequence). V lost 4 bases and J lost 1, with 9 bases in between. CDR3 in amino acids: CASSQTESGNTIYF. The CDR3 DNA reads as TGTGCCAGCAGCCAGACAGAATCTGGAAACACCATATATTTT.

This clonotype showed up many times. The CDR3 nucleotides read TGTGCCATCAGTGAAGGGATTAACTATGGCTACACCTTC. Translated: CAISEGINYGYTF. This chain connects TRBV10-3 to TRBJ1-2, with no clear D. The CDR3 is 13 residues long. Germline CDR1 is ENHRY and CDR2 is SYGVKD. Trimming cost V 3 bases and J 1 base, with 6 bases left between them.

The V gene is TRBV7-9, the J gene TRBJ2-7; TRBD2 might be the D (7 bases). Trimming left V 6 bases short and J 7 bases short, with 22 bases between. Per germline, CDR1 SEHNR and CDR2 FQNEAQ (reference sequence). This CDR3 is 15 amino acids long. The DNA of the CDR3 is TGTGCCAGCAGAGAAGGGGGGGTTATCAATAATGAGCAGTACTTC. Protein product: CASREGGVINNEQYF.

This clonotype has a handful of counts. A junction boundary mismatches the germline segment, possibly from a read error. The chain combines TRBV6-2 or TRBV6-3 with TRBJ1-2; D is unresolved. CDR1 and CDR2 from the germline V gene are MNHEY and SVGEGT. The CDR3 length is 12 residues. DNA for the CDR3: TGTGCCAGCAGTAACTCTGACGTGGGCTACACCTTC. Translating gives CASSNSDVGYTF.

A word on this clonotype: A much more abundant neighbour one base away suggests this may be a read error. This chain links TRBV7-9 with TRBJ1-4; 7 bases line up with TRBD1. Germline V gives CDR1 SEHNR, CDR2 FQNEAQ (reference sequence). The CDR3 consists of 14 residues. V shed 4 bases, J shed 12 bases, and the junction held 11 bases outside the gene matches. The CDR3 is CASSSAGTAEELFF. The CDR3 DNA reads TGTGCCAGCAGCTCCGCCGGGACAGCCGAAGAACTGTTTTTT.

Regarding this clonotype: Given a much more abundant clone one base away, this may be a read error. The conserved phenylalanine or tryptophan normally closing the CDR3 is absent here, so this likely arose from a read error. This chain links TRBV5-1 with TRBJ1-2; 11 bases align to TRBD1. J was trimmed by 1 base and V by 4 bases; bases with no gene match: 3. The CDR3 extends over 15 amino acids. Per germline, CDR1 SGHRS and CDR2 YFSETQ. CDR3: CASSHGTGGNYGYTL. Here the CDR3 DNA reads TGCGCCAGCAGCCACGGGACAGGGGGTAACTATGGCTACACCCTC.

The genes are TRBV12-3 or TRBV12-4 and TRBJ2-1; TRBD1 or TRBD2 may be the D gene (6 bases each). This CDR3 has 15 amino acids. Trimming shortened V by 6 bases and J by 0 bases, and 12 bases separated the two germline ends. CDR3 protein: CASSRGPASYNEQFF. The CDR3 nucleotides read TGTGCCAGCAGCCGGGGGCCCGCCTCCTACAATGAGCAGTTCTTC.

In its sample, this clonotype was seen many times. The genes are TRBV20-1 and TRBJ1-2; D gene unclear. This CDR3 is 17 amino acids long. Trimming took 0 bases from V and 4 from J, leaving 21 bases between them. Germline V CDR1 and CDR2: DFQATT, SNEGSKA (reference sequence). The CDR3 is CSARDAVVYNNLYGYTF. CDR3 nucleotides: TGCAGTGCTAGAGATGCAGTGGTGTATAATAATCTCTATGGCTACACCTTC.

As for this clonotype: An end of the junction does not agree with germline; a read error may underlie this. The chain joins TRBV18 to TRBJ1-5; no reliable D call. CDR1 and CDR2 (germline): KGHSH, LQKENI. The CDR3 runs 13 residues. CDR3 amino acids: CVSSPGMDQPQHF. CDR3 nucleotide sequence: TGTGTCAGCTCACCGGGGATGGATCAGCCCCAGCATTTT. Full variable domain (missing parts from reference TRBV18 and TRBJ1-5): NAGVMQNPRHLVRRRGQEARLRCSPMKGHSHVYWYRQLPEEGLKFMVYLQKENIIDESGMPKERFSAEFPKEGPSILRIQQVVRGDSAAYFCVSSPGMDQPQHFGDGTRLSIL.

This clonotype was observed many times. The V call is TRBV18, the J call TRBJ2-1, with TRBD2 as a possible D gene (6 bases). The CDR3 is 14 amino acids. Germline V CDR1 and CDR2: KGHSH, LQKENI. V dropped 9 bases and J dropped 6 bases, with 18 bases sitting between them. CDR3: CASGRGNGANEQFF. CDR3 DNA: TGTGCCAGTGGCCGGGGGAACGGAGCCAATGAGCAGTTCTTC.

This chain joins TRBV20-1 and TRBJ2-5; possibly TRBD2 for D (5 bases). Trimming left V 6 bases short and J 1 base short, with 15 bases between. Germline V lookup: CDR1 DFQATT, CDR2 SNEGSKA (reference sequence). The CDR3 totals 14 residues. In DNA, the CDR3 is TGCAGTGCCCGCGACGGGGTCGGCCAAGAGACCCAGTACTTC. Translation: CSARDGVGQETQYF.

This clonotype appeared many times. CDR3 loop: CASSLDFGTSGGRVKNIQYF. Here the CDR3 DNA reads TGTGCCAGCAGCTTAGACTTCGGGACTAGCGGGGGCAGGGTCAAAAACATTCAGTACTTC. This rearrangement joins TRBV7-2 to TRBJ2-4, with 14 bases identical to TRBD2. This CDR3 has 20 amino acids. Germline CDR1 and CDR2: SGHTA and FQGNSA. The ends lost 1 base at V and 3 bases at J; junction bases unmatched: 11.

The chain employs TRBV7-8 and TRBJ2-7; 11 bases align to TRBD2. The CDR3 sequence is 16 residues long. The trim removed 4 bases at V and 3 bases at J, leaving 8 bases unmatched. Germline-derived CDR1 and CDR2 are SGHVS and FQNEAQ. In DNA form, the CDR3 reads TGTGCCAGCAGCTCGCACGCCGGGACTAGCGGCTACGAGCAGTACTTC. It is translated as CASSSHAGTSGYEQYF.

As for this clonotype: A much larger clonotype is one base distant, so this may be a read error. This chain links TRBV7-2 with TRBJ2-1, with D possibly matching TRBD1 (6 bases). Deletions cut 4 bases from V and 5 bases from J, with 15 bases between. This CDR3 has 15 residues. Germline loops: CDR1 SGHTA, CDR2 FQGNSA. The CDR3 coding sequence is TGTGCCAGCAGCTGGGGCTGGACAGTCAACAATGAGCAGTTCTTC. This gives the protein CASSWGWTVNNEQFF.

As to this clonotype: A single base separates this from a much larger clone, so it may be a read error. V gene TRBV12-3 or TRBV12-4 combines with J gene TRBJ1-6; D remains unclear. This CDR3 comprises 13 residues. The CDR3 DNA sequence: TGTGCCAGCGGTTTAGACGCGAATTCACCCCTCCACTTT. It encodes CASGLDANSPLHF.

This clonotype came up a few times. The rearrangement uses TRBV30 and TRBJ2-1; D is ambiguous. CDR3 length: 14 amino acids. Germline lookup yields CDR1 GTSNPN and CDR2 SVGIG (reference sequence). V lost 4 bases, J lost 0 bases, and 10 bases lay in between. CDR3 bases: TGTGCCTGGACTAGGTTGAGCTCCTACAATGAGCAGTTCTTC. Translation gives CAWTRLSSYNEQFF.

This clonotype has more than one count but fewer than ten. In DNA form, the CDR3 reads TGCGCCAGCAGCCCAACTAGCGGGCGGGGAGGGACCCAGTACTTC. This sequence encodes CASSPTSGRGGTQYF. The gene calls are TRBV4-3 and TRBJ2-7; 9 nucleotides match TRBD2. The J call is in doubt because the DNA end fits TRBJ2-5 better. This CDR3 spans 15 amino acids. CDR1 is LGHNA, CDR2 YSLEER, per germline.

There are many counts of this clonotype. V usage is TRBV7-9 and J usage is TRBJ2-7; 8 bases map to TRBD1. CDR3 length equals 13 residues. Germline CDR1 is SEHNR and CDR2 is FQNEAQ (reference sequence). J gave up 5 bases and V 7 bases, and 7 bases lay outside the gene matches. CDR3 region: CASNALTGDEQYF. CDR3 DNA: TGTGCCAGCAACGCCCTGACAGGGGACGAGCAGTACTTC.

In its sample, this clonotype was seen a few times. The chain employs TRBV7-9 and TRBJ1-2; 11 nucleotides align to TRBD1. Germline V gives CDR1 SEHNR, CDR2 FQNEAQ (reference sequence). The CDR3 consists of 15 residues. V shed 2 bases and J 7 bases; nucleotides not matched to a gene: 6. The CDR3 coding sequence is TGTGCCAGCAGCTTACCGGACAGGGGGCCAGCTGGCTACACCTTC. As protein: CASSLPDRGPAGYTF.

There are many counts of this clonotype. The rearrangement links TRBV10-3 to TRBJ2-3, with a possible D match to TRBD1 (5 bases). This CDR3 comprises 14 residues. Trimming cost V 3 bases and J 0 bases, with 7 bases left between them. Germline V gives CDR1 ENHRY, CDR2 SYGVKD. CDR3 DNA: TGTGCCATCAGTGACAGGGCAAGCACAGATACGCAGTATTTT. This codes for CAISDRASTDTQYF.

Worth noting for this clonotype: A much larger clone lies a single base off, so this may be a read error. The V gene is TRBV12-3 or TRBV12-4, the J gene TRBJ1-4; D remains ambiguous. This CDR3 has 13 residues. The CDR3 spells CAGSSDTESKPFF. The CDR3 region has the DNA TGTGCCGGCAGTTCCGACACAGAAAGCAAGCCGTTTTTT.

In regard to this clonotype: This may arise from a read error, as a much more abundant clone is one base away. The CDR3 does not end in the conserved phenylalanine or tryptophan, so this is likely a read error. V and J are TRBV5-5 and TRBJ1-1; D unclear. Germline V CDR1 and CDR2: SGHKS, YYEKEE (reference sequence). The CDR3 is 13 amino acids. Trimming left V 3 bases short and J 1 base short, with 7 bases between. The CDR3 coding sequence is TGTGCCAGCAGCTGGGTAGGGAACACTGAAGCTTTCTGT. This sequence encodes CASSWVGNTEAFC.